These 23 T cell receptor beta chains share one sample of origin, sequenced in a study of breast tumors, draining lymph nodes, adjacent tissues. TCRdb processed the multiplex PCR reads anew with MiXCR; each CDR3 protein has one entry. The data show around 130,000 distinct CDR3 sequences, roughly 21% seen once. The lymph nodes were axillary draining lymph nodes from breast cancer patients. Source material: axillary lymph node tissue. Every receptor here comes from a female donor with breast cancer. Some clones in this sample may be carry-over from other donors' samples.

This clonotype was detected many times. The junction shows a germline mismatch at one end, possibly a read error. The rearrangement uses TRBV7-7 and TRBJ2-1, with 9 bases matching TRBD2. The CDR3 has 16 amino acids. Germline V lookup: CDR1 SSHAT, CDR2 FNYEAQ (reference sequence). DNA for the CDR3: TGTGCTAGCAGCTTAGGAGCCAGCGGGGGGCCCAATGAGCAGTTCTTC. It is translated as CASSLGASGGPNEQFF. The full variable domain, completed using reference TRBV7-7 and TRBJ2-1, is GAGVSQSPRYKVTKRGQDVTLRCDPISSHATLYWYQQALGQGPEFLTYFNYEAQPDKSGLPSDRFSAERPEGSISTLTIQRTEQRDSAMYRCASSLGASGGPNEQFFGPGTRLTVL.

This clonotype was observed a handful of times. The J gene is TRBJ1-4, the V gene TRBV12-3 or TRBV12-4, with D perhaps TRBD1 (5 bases). This CDR3 spans 14 amino acids. V was cut by 1 base and J by 7 bases, with 10 bases left in between. DNA of the CDR3: TGTGCCAGCAGTTTAGACAGGCTTCTTGAAAAACTGTTTTTT. Protein sequence: CASSLDRLLEKLFF.

A note on this clonotype: With a much larger clone just one base away, this may be a read error. The chain combines TRBV28 with TRBJ1-6; TRBD1 agrees at 11 bases. Germline CDR1 reads MDHEN; CDR2 reads SYDVKM. The CDR3 is 15 amino acids. The CDR3 DNA follows: TGTGCCAGCAGGGGACAGGGGGTAGGAAATTCACCCCGCCACTTT. This codes for CASRGQGVGNSPRHF. The full variable domain, with the rest looked up from reference TRBV28 and TRBJ1-6, is DVKVTQSSRYLVKRTGEKVFLECVQDMDHENMFWYRQDPGLGLRLIYFSYDVKMKEKGDIPEGYSVSREKKERFSLILESASTNQTSMYLCASRGQGVGNSPRHFGNGTRLTVT.

Concerning this clonotype itself: This may arise from a read error, as a much more abundant clone is one base away. The chain is built from TRBV24-1 and TRBJ1-5; 7 nucleotides line up with TRBD1. Trimming at V came to 4 bases and at J to 7 bases, leaving 9 bases not matched to a gene. This CDR3 spans 15 amino acids. Germline V CDR1 and CDR2: KGHDR, SFDVKD. The CDR3 region has the DNA TGTGCCACCAGTGACCCGGGACAGCCTGAACAGCCCCAGCATTTT. Translating it yields CATSDPGQPEQPQHF.

This clonotype was recorded a few times. This chain links TRBV6-2 or TRBV6-3 with TRBJ2-3, with D possibly matching TRBD2 (5 bases). In germline, CDR1 is MNHEY, CDR2 SVGEGT. The germline V and J ends were trimmed by 8 bases and 3 bases, with 12 bases remaining between them. This CDR3 has 13 amino acids. In DNA form, the CDR3 reads TGTGCCAGCGGTCGGAGGATGACAGATACGCAGTATTTT. Its translation: CASGRRMTDTQYF.

This chain uses TRBV6-1 with TRBJ2-2; D may be TRBD2 (6 bases). Trimming took 7 bases from V and 6 from J, leaving 15 bases between them. The germline gives CDR1 MNHNS, CDR2 SASEGT. The CDR3 has 14 amino acids. CDR3 sequence: CASKEWGDAGELFF. Here the CDR3 DNA reads TGTGCCAGCAAAGAGTGGGGGGACGCCGGGGAGCTGTTTTTT.

This clonotype was detected many times. The rearrangement links TRBV2 to TRBJ1-6; D is uncertain. V lost 4 bases to trimming and J lost 5 bases, with 9 bases between them. The length of the CDR3 is 14 residues. The V gene's germline CDR1 is SNHLY and CDR2 FYNNEI. This chain's CDR3 is CASSAWADNSPLHF. The DNA of the CDR3 is TGTGCCAGCAGTGCTTGGGCAGATAATTCACCCCTCCACTTT.

This clonotype occurred many times. This rearrangement joins TRBV24-1 to TRBJ2-1; 7 bases match TRBD2. After removal of 7 bases from V and 8 bases from J, the junction contained 16 bases not matched to a gene. There are 16 residues in the CDR3. CDR1 is KGHDR, CDR2 SFDVKD, per germline. The CDR3 DNA sequence: TGTGCCACCAGCCCTCCCCCGGGCGGGAGTAGAGATGAGCAGTTCTTC. Protein: CATSPPPGGSRDEQFF.

This clonotype was seen a few times. The chain joins TRBV30 to TRBJ2-2; 9 bases align to TRBD1. The J segment lost 8 bases and the V segment lost 4 bases, leaving 5 bases of the junction unmatched. Per germline, CDR1 GTSNPN and CDR2 SVGIG (reference sequence). CDR3 length: 13 amino acids. The CDR3 nucleotides read TGTGCCTGGAACAGGGGGCTGAGGGGGGAGCTGTTTTTT. Translating gives CAWNRGLRGELFF.

The table lists this clonotype with many counts. The gene calls are TRBV5-1 and TRBJ2-1; 12 nucleotides line up with TRBD2. Per the germline V gene, CDR1 is SGHRS and CDR2 is YFSETQ. The trim removed 0 bases at V and 7 bases at J, leaving 5 bases unmatched. The CDR3 covers 16 residues. CDR3 sequence (DNA): TGCGCCAGCAGCTTGGTGGCTAGCGGGGGGGCTAATGAGCAGTTCTTC. Encoded protein: CASSLVASGGANEQFF.

This clonotype was recorded only once. A read error may be the cause here, since a much bigger clone is one base away. The chain links TRBV5-1 to TRBJ2-3; D unclear. The CDR3 length is 16 residues. Between the trimmed V and J ends, which lost 0 bases and 1 base, there was a span of 12 bases. CDR1 and CDR2 from the germline V gene are SGHRS and YFSETQ. CDR3 bases: TGCGCCAGCAGCTTGGGCACCACCCCTGGCACAGATACGCAGTATTTT. Protein product: CASSLGTTPGTDTQYF.

The CDR3 here is CASSPDISAREQYF. DNA for the CDR3: TGTGCCAGCTCACCCGACATATCGGCCCGAGAGCAGTACTTC. The V and J genes are TRBV18 and TRBJ2-7; D remains ambiguous. The ends were cut back, 3 bases at V and 7 bases at J, with 16 bases in the middle. This CDR3 has 14 residues. Germline values: CDR1 KGHSH, CDR2 LQKENI.

This clonotype was seen many times. This chain connects TRBV18 to TRBJ2-7; either TRBD1 or TRBD2 may fit D (6 bases each). This CDR3 contains 15 residues. Per germline, CDR1 KGHSH and CDR2 LQKENI. Trimming left V 3 bases short and J 4 bases short, with 16 bases between. CDR3 DNA sequence: TGTGCCAGCTCACCGGTGGGGGGCATGGCTTACGAGCAGTACTTC. Amino acids: CASSPVGGMAYEQYF.

Many counts were recorded for this clonotype. This rearrangement joins TRBV10-1 to TRBJ1-6; maybe TRBD1 (5 bases). CDR1 is WNHNN, CDR2 SYGVQD, per germline (reference sequence). Trimming shortened V by 5 bases and J by 11 bases, and 13 bases separated the two germline ends. The CDR3 length is 13 residues. This CDR3 reads CASSRTGDPPLHF. In nucleotides, the CDR3 is TGCGCCAGCAGTCGCACGGGGGACCCACCCCTCCACTTT.

At least ten counts were recorded for this clonotype. The chain has TRBV5-6 and TRBJ2-5; D possibly corresponds to TRBD1 (6 bases). Trimming shortened V by 4 bases and J by 5 bases, and 12 bases separated the two germline ends. The length of the CDR3 is 13 residues. Germline CDR1 is SGHDT and CDR2 is YYEEEE. The CDR3 reads CASSRGQRETQYF. The CDR3 DNA sequence: TGTGCCAGCAGCCGCGGACAGCGGGAGACCCAGTACTTC. The variable domain in full, completed from reference TRBV5-6 and TRBJ2-5, reads DAGVTQSPTHLIKTRGQQVTLRCSPKSGHDTVSWYQQALGQGPQFIFQYYEEEERQRGNFPDRFSGHQFPNYSSELNVNALLLGDSALYLCASSRGQRETQYFGPGTRLLVL.

This clonotype has ten or more counts. Here the CDR3 DNA reads TGTGCCAGCAGTTACCTACAGGGGGCCTCCTACGAGCAGTACTTC. It encodes CASSYLQGASYEQYF. The chain joins TRBV6-6 to TRBJ2-7; 9 nucleotides line up with TRBD1. The J segment lost 0 bases and the V segment lost 2 bases, leaving 2 bases of the junction unmatched. In germline, CDR1 is MNHNY, CDR2 SVGAGI (reference sequence). The CDR3 has 15 residues.

The CDR3 sequence is CSASSDRFAEAFF. The CDR3 nucleotides are TGCAGTGCTAGTTCCGACAGGTTCGCTGAAGCTTTCTTT. J is TRBJ1-1 and V is TRBV20-1; TRBD1 might be the D (6 bases). Trimming pared 3 bases from V and 6 bases from J, leaving 14 bases between. The germline V gene encodes CDR1 DFQATT and CDR2 SNEGSKA (reference sequence). The CDR3 totals 13 residues.

This clonotype was detected ten times or more. This rearrangement joins TRBV7-2 to TRBJ2-1, with D perhaps being TRBD1 or TRBD2 (5 bases each). This CDR3 has 16 residues. Germline loops: CDR1 SGHTA, CDR2 FQGNSA. Deletions cut 5 bases from V and 8 bases from J, with 22 bases between. The CDR3 bases are TGTGCCAGCAGCACAACTCTAGCCGGGGCTAGGGATGAGCAGTTCTTC. This sequence encodes CASSTTLAGARDEQFF.

In its sample, this clonotype was seen many times. The V gene is TRBV20-1, the J gene TRBJ2-5; a weak D match, TRBD2 (5 bases). CDR3 length equals 16 residues. Trimming shortened V by 0 bases and J by 4 bases, and 18 bases separated the two germline ends. The germline V gene encodes CDR1 DFQATT and CDR2 SNEGSKA (reference sequence). In DNA form, the CDR3 reads TGCAGTGCTAGAGATTCCGGGGTCCCCGGGTTAGAGACCCAGTACTTC. This gives the protein CSARDSGVPGLETQYF.

This clonotype has at least ten counts. V usage is TRBV12-3 or TRBV12-4 and J usage is TRBJ2-5, with D hard to call. The CDR3 covers 13 residues. Trimming removed 6 bases at V and 5 bases at J, with 13 bases between. The CDR3 here is CASRGAAVETQYF. The CDR3 nucleotides read TGTGCCAGCAGGGGCGCGGCTGTGGAGACCCAGTACTTC.

Many counts were recorded for this clonotype. The V and J genes are TRBV7-3 and TRBJ2-5; the D gene is possibly TRBD2 (5 bases). This CDR3 spans 12 amino acids. Trimming shortened V by 5 bases and J by 5 bases, and 9 bases separated the two germline ends. Germline assignment: CDR1 SGHTA and CDR2 FQGTGA. CDR3 bases: TGTGCCAGCAGCACCCCGGGGGAGACCCAGTACTTC. Translating gives CASSTPGETQYF.

This clonotype was seen many times. The chain joins TRBV5-1 to TRBJ2-3, with D possibly matching TRBD2 (7 bases). V lost 0 bases and J 4 bases, leaving 15 bases between the germline ends. This CDR3 is built from 16 residues. Germline loops: CDR1 SGHRS, CDR2 YFSETQ. CDR3 loop: CASSLGSAGAADTQYF. The CDR3 nucleotides are TGCGCCAGCAGCTTGGGTTCGGCGGGGGCGGCAGATACGCAGTATTTT.

This clonotype has at least ten counts. The chain employs TRBV10-1 and TRBJ1-3; D ambiguous. The CDR3 extends over 15 amino acids. CDR1 WNHNN and CDR2 SYGVQD come from the germline V gene (reference sequence). The V end was cut by 0 bases, the J end by 2 bases, with 8 bases between. CDR3: CASSESLGTGNTIYF. The CDR3 bases are TGCGCCAGCAGTGAGTCGTTGGGAACTGGAAACACCATATATTTT.